Presented here are 15 T cell receptor beta chains from one specimen sequenced in a study of early T cells in non-severe SARS-CoV-2 infection. TCRdb reanalysed the 5' RACE reads using MiXCR and keeps one entry per CDR3 protein. This repertoire shows 90,000 to 100,000 distinct CDR3 sequences, less than 15% found once; its top ten account for about 2%. Specimen: whole blood. These TCRs come from an adult who was a healthcare worker with PCR-confirmed SARS-CoV-2 infection or an uninfected control (not recorded which).

This clonotype has at least ten counts. The rearrangement links TRBV20-1 to TRBJ2-5; D might be TRBD1 or TRBD2, each matching 5 bases. The CDR3 extends over 12 amino acids. V was trimmed by 2 bases and J by 4 bases, leaving 8 bases between them. The germline V gene encodes CDR1 DFQATT and CDR2 SNEGSKA (reference sequence). The CDR3 spells CSARSGAETQYF. CDR3 coding DNA: TGCAGTGCTAGATCCGGGGCAGAGACCCAGTACTTC.

This clonotype has more than one count but fewer than ten. V usage is TRBV28 and J usage is TRBJ2-3, with D perhaps matching TRBD2 (6 bases). Germline V gene sequence: CDR1 MDHEN, CDR2 SYDVKM. The CDR3 has 16 residues. V lost 4 bases to trimming and J lost 3 bases, with 17 bases between them. The CDR3 protein is CASSSLRVGGTDTQYF. The CDR3 DNA follows: TGTGCCAGCAGTTCGCTGAGGGTGGGAGGAACAGATACGCAGTATTTT.

The genes are TRBV28 and TRBJ2-7; D possibly corresponds to TRBD1 (6 bases). This CDR3 region has 15 residues. The V gene's germline CDR1 is MDHEN and CDR2 SYDVKM. The V end was cut by 6 bases, the J end by 1 base, with 16 bases between. The CDR3: CASSSSGTTSYEQYF. DNA of the CDR3: TGTGCCAGCAGCTCATCCGGGACAACATCCTACGAGCAGTACTTC.

At least ten counts were recorded for this clonotype. The CDR3 is CSVEAGGRGDEKLFF. The DNA for the CDR3 is TGCAGCGTTGAAGCGGGTGGCAGGGGAGACGAAAAACTGTTTTTT. The V gene is TRBV29-1, the J gene TRBJ1-4; D is possibly TRBD1 (6 bases). The CDR3 sequence is 15 residues long. CDR1 is SQVTM and CDR2 is ANQGSEA in the germline V gene. Trimming stripped 1 base from V and 8 bases from J, with 17 bases between.

This chain joins TRBV29-1 and TRBJ1-2; TRBD1 matches at 7 bases. CDR1 SQVTM and CDR2 ANQGSEA come from the germline V gene. J gave up 0 bases and V 6 bases, and 7 bases lay outside the gene matches. This CDR3 spans 14 amino acids. CDR3 amino acids: CSVGGQPPNYGYTF. The CDR3 bases are TGCAGCGTGGGGGGACAGCCCCCTAACTATGGCTACACCTTC.

The rearrangement joins TRBV7-9 to TRBJ2-1; 10 bases are shared with TRBD1. This CDR3 comprises 15 residues. In germline, CDR1 is SEHNR, CDR2 FQNEAQ (reference sequence). Trimming removed 4 bases from V and 3 bases from J; junction bases left unmatched: 3. The CDR3 sequence: CASSSGQGYYNEQFF. CDR3 in DNA: TGTGCCAGCAGCTCGGGACAGGGGTACTACAATGAGCAGTTCTTC.

This chain connects TRBV28 to TRBJ2-7; TRBD1 matches at 8 bases. The V and J ends lost 7 bases and 6 bases, in that order; junction bases with no gene match: 11. The CDR3 consists of 14 residues. Germline CDR1 MDHEN, CDR2 SYDVKM. The CDR3 nucleotides are TGTGCCAGCATCCCACCGGGACAGGTTAGCGAGCAGTACTTC. It codes for CASIPPGQVSEQYF.

This clonotype was observed many times. J is TRBJ2-7 and V is TRBV7-2; a weak D match, TRBD2 (7 bases). CDR3 length equals 15 residues. Germline V gene lookup returns CDR1 SGHTA and CDR2 FQGNSA. Between the trimmed V and J ends, which lost 0 bases and 2 bases, there was a span of 11 bases. CDR3 amino acids: CASSLASGGAYEQYF. The CDR3 DNA follows: TGTGCCAGCAGCTTAGCGTCGGGGGGCGCCTACGAGCAGTACTTC.

This clonotype came up a few times. The chain's CDR3 is CASSLEPGGYEQYF. The CDR3 nucleotides read TGTGCCAGCAGCTTAGAACCTGGGGGGTACGAGCAGTACTTC. This chain uses TRBV7-2 with TRBJ2-7; D may be TRBD2 (6 bases). V was trimmed by 1 base and J by 4 bases, leaving 11 bases between them. There are 14 residues in the CDR3. Germline V CDR1 and CDR2: SGHTA, FQGNSA.

This clonotype was counted between two and nine times. The chain combines TRBV11-2 with TRBJ2-7; maybe TRBD1 (6 bases). CDR3 length: 13 amino acids. The germline V gene encodes CDR1 SGHAT and CDR2 FQNNGV. The V end lost 7 bases, the J end lost 6 bases, and 16 bases lay between the germline ends. CDR3 amino acids: CASTITIGGEQYF. The CDR3, as DNA: TGTGCCAGCACCATTACCATAGGGGGCGAGCAGTACTTC.

This clonotype was picked up many times. The chain combines TRBV19 with TRBJ1-2, with D perhaps TRBD1 (6 bases). Germline lookup yields CDR1 LNHDA and CDR2 SQIVND (reference sequence). This CDR3 spans 15 amino acids. V lost 3 bases and J 6 bases, leaving 17 bases between the germline ends. In DNA form, the CDR3 reads TGTGCCAGTAGTATTGGACAGCCTCTCACTCATGGCTACACCTTC. Protein sequence: CASSIGQPLTHGYTF.

The sample holds many counts of this clonotype. The chain couples TRBV6-6 to TRBJ2-1, with TRBD2 identical over 8 bases. V lost 3 bases to trimming and J lost 4 bases; unmatched junction nucleotides: 11. Germline assignment: CDR1 MNHNY and CDR2 SVGAGI (reference sequence). This CDR3 has 17 residues. The CDR3 loop is CASSYRLAWGTYNEQFF. CDR3 coding DNA: TGTGCCAGCAGTTATCGACTAGCGTGGGGCACATACAATGAGCAGTTCTTC.

This clonotype was counted many times. The chain couples TRBV5-4 to TRBJ1-4, with TRBD1 matching 9 bases. The trim removed 5 bases at V and 9 bases at J, leaving 8 bases unmatched. The CDR3 consists of 14 residues. Per germline, CDR1 SGHNT and CDR2 YYREEE (reference sequence). CDR3 amino acids: CASSRGTGNKKLFF. The CDR3 nucleotides read TGTGCCAGCAGTCGCGGGACAGGGAATAAAAAACTGTTTTTT.

The genes are TRBV5-4 and TRBJ2-2, with 8 bases aligning to TRBD2. The CDR3 length is 15 residues. Germline V gene lookup returns CDR1 SGHNT and CDR2 YYREEE (reference sequence). The junction had 4 bases not matched to a gene; V was cut back by 2 bases and J by 4 bases. CDR3 sequence (DNA): TGTGCCAGCAGCTTTGGCGGGGGGACCACCGGGGAGCTGTTTTTT. Translation: CASSFGGGTTGELFF. Combining the CDR3 with reference TRBV5-4 and TRBJ2-2 gives the whole variable domain ETGVTQSPTHLIKTRGQQVTLRCSSQSGHNTVSWYQQALGQGPQFIFQYYREEENGRGNFPPRFSGLQFPNYSSELNVNALELDDSALYLCASSFGGGTTGELFFGEGSRLTVL.

This clonotype was detected many times. J is TRBJ1-3 and V is TRBV15, with unresolved D. The CDR3 totals 13 residues. The V gene's germline CDR1 is LNHNV and CDR2 YYDKDF (reference sequence). Between the trimmed V and J ends, which lost 6 bases and 1 base, there was a span of 7 bases. The CDR3 DNA is TGTGCCACCAGGGCCTTTTCTGGAAACACCATATATTTT. This sequence encodes CATRAFSGNTIYF.